The 30 T cell receptor beta chains given below trace back to one sample, sequenced in a study of patients and donors after allogeneic stem cell transplantation (dated by TCRdb to 2019 to 2021). Preparation of the library involved RT-PCR. The instrument was a NextSeq 550. TCRdb reworked the public reads: Q25 trimming with fastp, MiXCR clone assembly, productive beta chains retained. CDR3 protein duplicates are merged, each entry listing the most common genes and DNA. This sample has about a million distinct CDR3 sequences in its table, and about a sixth of those were observed once. The ten largest clones represent 5% to 6.5% of the sample. Sequencing was performed on blood, either unsorted or a sorted T cell fraction (not recorded which). The receptors come from a human donor who was either an allogeneic HSCT recipient or a stem cell or donor lymphocyte infusion donor (not recorded which). It is not recorded whose cells these are; they may come from a transplant donor.

This clonotype was counted a few times. The CDR3 reads CASTPDRTYEQYF. In nucleotides, the CDR3 is TGTGCCAGCACCCCGGACAGGACCTACGAGCAGTACTTC. The V and J genes are TRBV12-3 or TRBV12-4 and TRBJ2-7; 7 bases fit TRBD1. Trimming at V came to 7 bases and at J to 2 bases, leaving 5 bases not matched to a gene. The CDR3 has 13 amino acids.

This clonotype has at least ten counts. The genes are TRBV12-3 or TRBV12-4 and TRBJ1-5; D remains ambiguous. V was cut by 2 bases and J by 3 bases, with 11 bases left in between. The CDR3 has 15 residues. CDR3 DNA: TGTGCCAGCAGTTTATTGGACGGCTACAATCAGCCCCAGCATTTT. It specifies CASSLLDGYNQPQHF.

This clonotype was observed a single time. The gene calls are TRBV5-6 and TRBJ1-2, with TRBD1 matching over 8 bases. The CDR3 has 15 amino acids. V trimming: 4 bases; J trimming: 5 bases; junction bases outside the gene matches: 10. Looked up from germline, CDR1 is SGHDT and CDR2 is YYEEEE. CDR3 sequence: CASSDPRQGTYGYTF. DNA for the CDR3: TGTGCCAGCAGCGACCCTCGACAGGGGACTTATGGCTACACCTTC. The variable domain in full, completed from reference TRBV5-6 and TRBJ1-2, reads DAGVTQSPTHLIKTRGQQVTLRCSPKSGHDTVSWYQQALGQGPQFIFQYYEEEERQRGNFPDRFSGHQFPNYSSELNVNALLLGDSALYLCASSDPRQGTYGYTFGSGTRLTVV.

This clonotype has more than one count but fewer than ten. The J gene is TRBJ2-3, the V gene TRBV11-2; D call uncertain. From germline, CDR1 is SGHAT and CDR2 FQNNGV. The CDR3 extends over 14 amino acids. V gave up 0 bases and J gave up 4 bases, with 8 bases separating them. CDR3: CASSLDARSDTQYF. In nucleotides, the CDR3 is TGTGCCAGCAGCTTAGATGCAAGGTCAGATACGCAGTATTTT. The entire variable domain, with the rest obtained from reference TRBV11-2 and TRBJ2-3, is as follows: EAGVAQSPRYKIIEKRQSVAFWCNPISGHATLYWYQQILGQGPKLLIQFQNNGVVDDSQLPKDRFSAERLKGVDSTLKIQPAKLEDSAVYLCASSLDARSDTQYFGPGTRLTVL.

V gene TRBV9 combines with J gene TRBJ1-1; no definite D call. Trimming removed 3 bases from V and 1 base from J, with 16 bases in between. Germline lookup yields CDR1 SGDLS and CDR2 YYNGEE. This CDR3 comprises 16 residues. CDR3 coding DNA: TGTGCCAGCAGCGCGCAGGTATCATGGGGGAACACTGAAGCTTTCTTT. It is translated as CASSAQVSWGNTEAFF. The whole variable domain, remainder taken from reference TRBV9 and TRBJ1-1, is DSGVTQTPKHLITATGQRVTLRCSPRSGDLSVYWYQQSLDQGLQFLIQYYNGEERAKGNILERFSAQQFPDLHSELNLSSLELGDSALYFCASSAQVSWGNTEAFFGQGTRLTVV.

The chain joins TRBV12-3 or TRBV12-4 to TRBJ1-5, with 7 nucleotides matching TRBD1. V was clipped by 6 bases and J by 6 bases; unmatched bases: 11. CDR3 length: 15 residues. The CDR3 DNA sequence: TGTGCCAGCAGGGGAACAGGGGAGGTCGGTCAGCCCCAGCATTTT. It yields the protein CASRGTGEVGQPQHF.

The gene calls are TRBV20-1 and TRBJ2-2; D not certain. Between the trimmed V and J ends, which lost 0 bases and 4 bases, there was a span of 18 bases. Germline V gives CDR1 DFQATT, CDR2 SNEGSKA (reference sequence). This CDR3 has 17 amino acids. The CDR3 DNA follows: TGCAGTGCTAGAGATCCAATCGGCCCCCACTCCACCGGGGAGCTGTTTTTT. Protein: CSARDPIGPHSTGELFF.

The table lists this clonotype with many counts. The CDR3 region has the DNA TGTGCCAGCAGTTCAGACCTTAATCAGCCCCAGCATTTT. Translated, it gives CASSSDLNQPQHF. The rearrangement uses TRBV6-2 or TRBV6-3 and TRBJ1-5; no reliable D call. V gave up 4 bases and J gave up 4 bases, with 8 bases separating them. The CDR3 is 13 amino acids. From germline, CDR1 is MNHEY and CDR2 SVGEGT.

The sample holds a few counts of this clonotype. The chain combines TRBV2 with TRBJ2-3; D may match TRBD1 or TRBD2 (5 bases each). V was trimmed by 5 bases and J by 6 bases, leaving 18 bases between them. CDR3 length: 15 residues. Germline V gene lookup returns CDR1 SNHLY and CDR2 FYNNEI. This CDR3 reads CASSRRDPGVDTQYF. The CDR3 bases are TGTGCCAGCAGTCGCCGGGACCCCGGCGTGGATACGCAGTATTTT. The full variable domain, rest sourced from reference TRBV2 and TRBJ2-3, is EPEVTQTPSHQVTQMGQEVILRCVPISNHLYFYWYRQILGQKVEFLVSFYNNEISEKSEIFDDQFSVERPDGSNFTLKIRSTKLEDSAMYFCASSRRDPGVDTQYFGPGTRLTVL.

This sequence joins TRBV12-3 or TRBV12-4 and TRBJ2-1, with 12 bases that match TRBD1. Trimming cost V 5 bases and J 6 bases; bases outside gene matches: 5. The CDR3 has 15 residues. The CDR3 coding sequence is TGTGCCAGCAGTCAGGGACAGGGGGCGCTCAATGAGCAGTTCTTC. Protein sequence: CASSQGQGALNEQFF.

This clonotype was seen a few times. J is TRBJ2-5 and V is TRBV28; D perhaps matches TRBD2 (6 bases). The CDR3 spans 14 residues. Germline-derived CDR1 and CDR2 are MDHEN and SYDVKM. V dropped 5 bases and J dropped 5 bases, with 15 bases sitting between them. CDR3 sequence (DNA): TGTGCCAGCAGTATTAGTACAGGAGGGGAGACCCAGTACTTC. It specifies CASSISTGGETQYF. The variable domain in full, completed from reference TRBV28 and TRBJ2-5, reads DVKVTQSSRYLVKRTGEKVFLECVQDMDHENMFWYRQDPGLGLRLIYFSYDVKMKEKGDIPEGYSVSREKKERFSLILESASTNQTSMYLCASSISTGGETQYFGPGTRLLVL.

The sample holds a few counts of this clonotype. The genes are TRBV20-1 and TRBJ1-2, with D possibly matching TRBD1 (6 bases). CDR1 DFQATT and CDR2 SNEGSKA come from the germline V gene (reference sequence). V was cut by 4 bases and J by 4 bases, with 19 bases left in between. This CDR3 spans 15 amino acids. CDR3 nucleotide sequence: TGCAGTGCTACTTCTCTACAGGGTTCCGCCTATGGCTACACCTTC. This codes for CSATSLQGSAYGYTF.

The CDR3 coding sequence is TGCGCCAGCAGCCAAGAATCCGAGGCGGATACGCAGTATTTT. Protein product: CASSQESEADTQYF. J is TRBJ2-3 and V is TRBV4-1; the D is unclear. The germline V gene encodes CDR1 MGHRA and CDR2 YSYEKL. Trimming removed 0 bases at V and 6 bases at J, with 10 bases between. The CDR3 is 14 residues long.

This clonotype turned up a few times. This chain links TRBV5-1 with TRBJ2-7, with 10 bases fitting TRBD1. CDR3 size: 18 residues. Germline assignment: CDR1 SGHRS and CDR2 YFSETQ. V lost 4 bases, J lost 6 bases, and 19 bases stayed unmatched. CDR3 bases: TGCGCCAGCAGCAAAAACTCGAAACCGGGACAGGGGTTGCGCGAGCAGTACTTC. Translation: CASSKNSKPGQGLREQYF. Full variable domain (outside the CDR3, taken from reference TRBV5-1 and TRBJ2-7): KAGVTQTPRYLIKTRGQQVTLSCSPISGHRSVSWYQQTPGQGLQFLFEYFSETQRNKGNFPGRFSGRQFSNSRSEMNVSTLELGDSALYLCASSKNSKPGQGLREQYFGPGTRLTVT.

The chain couples TRBV5-1 to TRBJ1-1; the match to TRBD1 covers 9 bases. From germline, CDR1 is SGHRS and CDR2 YFSETQ. Germline trimming cut 5 bases from V and 10 bases from J; bases unmatched to any gene: 18. The CDR3 consists of 16 residues. As DNA, the CDR3 is TGCGCCAGCAGTCCAACGGGACAGGGCGGATTAGCTGGAGCTTTCTTT. Protein sequence: CASSPTGQGGLAGAFF.

This chain links TRBV5-6 with TRBJ1-1, with 12 bases aligning to TRBD1. The trim removed 1 base at V and 11 bases at J, leaving 6 bases unmatched. This CDR3 region has 14 residues. CDR1 and CDR2 from the germline V gene are SGHDT and YYEEEE. CDR3 sequence (DNA): TGTGCCAGCAGCTTGCCGGGACAGGGGGCCATGGCTTTCTTT. Translating gives CASSLPGQGAMAFF.

This clonotype was detected a few times. The V and J genes are TRBV29-1 and TRBJ2-1, with D possibly being TRBD1 (6 bases). The length of the CDR3 is 12 residues. Germline values: CDR1 SQVTM, CDR2 ANQGSEA. Trimming removed 1 base at V and 12 bases at J, with 13 bases between. CDR3 sequence reads: CSVEVAGVGQFF. In nucleotides, the CDR3 is TGCAGCGTTGAAGTGGCAGGGGTGGGGCAGTTCTTC.

This clonotype was seen only a few times. The chain is built from TRBV4-3 and TRBJ1-2; 10 positions match TRBD1. V shed 4 bases and J 5 bases; nucleotides not matched to a gene: 10. Germline CDR1 and CDR2: LGHNA and YSLEER. CDR3 length: 16 residues. CDR3 protein: CASSLSEDRGIYGYTF. The DNA of the CDR3 is TGCGCCAGCAGCCTCTCTGAGGACAGGGGGATTTATGGCTACACCTTC.

The chain is built from TRBV29-1 and TRBJ1-2, with D perhaps TRBD1 (5 bases). The CDR3 has 11 amino acids. Germline-derived CDR1 and CDR2 are SQVTM and ANQGSEA. V lost 6 bases to trimming and J lost 6 bases, with 11 bases between them. This chain's CDR3 is CSVEIQDGYTF. The CDR3 DNA sequence: TGCAGCGTCGAGATACAGGATGGCTACACCTTC.

This clonotype appeared a few times. This chain uses TRBV7-3 with TRBJ2-3; D possibly matches TRBD1 or TRBD2 (6 bases each). Trimming removed 0 bases from V and 5 bases from J, with 18 bases in between. Germline CDR1 and CDR2: SGHTA and FQGTGA. The CDR3 has 17 residues. The CDR3 region is CASSLTSSGGMVDTQYF. In DNA, the CDR3 is TGTGCCAGCAGCTTAACGTCGTCCGGGGGCATGGTAGATACGCAGTATTTT.

This chain connects TRBV10-3 to TRBJ2-5, with D possibly TRBD1 on 5 matching bases. Deletions cut 2 bases from V and 5 bases from J, with 24 bases between. Germline V CDR1 and CDR2: ENHRY, SYGVKD. The CDR3 covers 18 residues. CDR3: CAISEPTLTGLPRETQYF. For the CDR3, the DNA is TGTGCCATCAGTGAGCCGACTCTTACAGGTCTTCCGCGGGAGACCCAGTACTTC.

This clonotype was detected only a few times. The junction differs from germline at one of its ends, possibly a read error. The CDR3 nucleotides are TGCAGTGCCAGCGGAGGAGCAGTCCACCTCTTC. This codes for CSASGGAVHLF. The chain couples TRBV20-1 to TRBJ1-2; D not certain. Germline V gives CDR1 DFQATT, CDR2 SNEGSKA (reference sequence). This CDR3 has 11 amino acids.

This clonotype was detected only a few times. The gene calls are TRBV4-1 and TRBJ2-6; D is tentatively TRBD1 or TRBD2 (6 bases each). Per the germline V gene, CDR1 is MGHRA and CDR2 is YSYEKL. The CDR3 covers 20 residues. V was shortened by 0 bases and J by 2 bases, with 20 bases between the two germline ends. The CDR3 spells CASSQDGGRGGHTGANVLTF. The CDR3 DNA is TGCGCCAGCAGCCAAGATGGGGGGCGAGGAGGACACACTGGGGCCAACGTCCTGACTTTC.

The chain recombines TRBV29-1 with TRBJ2-7, with D perhaps matching TRBD1 (6 bases). The V end lost 6 bases, the J end lost 3 bases, and 18 bases lay between the germline ends. The CDR3 sequence is 14 residues long. Germline V CDR1 and CDR2: SQVTM, ANQGSEA. The CDR3 sequence: CSVGNRASLYEQYF. The DNA for the CDR3 is TGCAGCGTCGGCAACAGGGCCTCCCTCTACGAGCAGTACTTC.

J is TRBJ1-5 and V is TRBV28; D is undetermined. The CDR3 is 13 amino acids. CDR1 is MDHEN, CDR2 SYDVKM, per germline. The CDR3 coding sequence is TGTCTAACCACTGTTGGTACTAATCAGCCCCAGCATTTT. As protein: CLTTVGTNQPQHF.

The chain carries TRBV6-5 and TRBJ2-5, with no clear D. V was trimmed by 6 bases and J by 4 bases, leaving 6 bases between them. Germline V gives CDR1 MNHEY, CDR2 SVGAGI. This CDR3 has 11 amino acids. The chain's CDR3 is CASRIGETQYF. The CDR3 DNA reads as TGTGCCAGCAGGATAGGAGAGACCCAGTACTTC.

This clonotype was picked up a small number of times. The chain has TRBV29-1 and TRBJ2-1; no definite D call. V lost 4 bases and J lost 7, with 8 bases in between. This CDR3 has 11 amino acids. Per the germline V gene, CDR1 is SQVTM and CDR2 is ANQGSEA. The DNA for the CDR3 is TGCAGCGTTGCGGACGGAAATGAGCAGTTCTTC. It is translated as CSVADGNEQFF.

This sequence joins TRBV9 and TRBJ2-5; D not resolved. Trimming removed 0 bases from V and 5 bases from J, with 8 bases in between. CDR3 length: 13 residues. Germline assignment: CDR1 SGDLS and CDR2 YYNGEE. DNA for the CDR3: TGTGCCAGCAGCGTAGATCCCGAGGAGACCCAGTACTTC. Protein sequence: CASSVDPEETQYF.

In this sample, this clonotype turned up a few times. The chain joins TRBV20-1 to TRBJ1-5, with D maybe TRBD1 (5 bases). CDR3 length: 16 amino acids. Trimming shortened V by 6 bases and J by 1 base, and 19 bases separated the two germline ends. Germline values: CDR1 DFQATT, CDR2 SNEGSKA (reference sequence). The DNA of the CDR3 is TGCAGTGCACCGACTGGGGGGTCGATGAGCAATCAGCCCCAGCATTTT. Protein: CSAPTGGSMSNQPQHF.

This clonotype has just a few counts. The CDR3: CASSLKLEKLFF. As DNA, the CDR3 is TGTGCCAGCAGCCTCAAACTCGAAAAACTGTTTTTT. The chain uses TRBV12-3 or TRBV12-4 and TRBJ1-4; D is ambiguous. V lost 6 bases to trimming and J lost 8 bases, with 10 bases between them. This CDR3 has 12 residues.